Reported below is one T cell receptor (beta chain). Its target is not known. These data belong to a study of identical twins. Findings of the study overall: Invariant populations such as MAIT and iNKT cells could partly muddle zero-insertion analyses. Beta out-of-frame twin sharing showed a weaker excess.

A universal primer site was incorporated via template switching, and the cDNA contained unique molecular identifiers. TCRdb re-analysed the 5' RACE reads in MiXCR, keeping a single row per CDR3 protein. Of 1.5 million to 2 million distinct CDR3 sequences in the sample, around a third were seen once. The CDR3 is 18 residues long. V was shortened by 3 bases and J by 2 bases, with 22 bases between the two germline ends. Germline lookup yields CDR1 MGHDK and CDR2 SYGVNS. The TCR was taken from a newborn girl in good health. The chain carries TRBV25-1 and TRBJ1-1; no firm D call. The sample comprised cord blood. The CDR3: CASSDIGKGPTVNTEAFF. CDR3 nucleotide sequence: TGTGCCAGCAGTGATATTGGCAAAGGGCCCACCGTTAACACTGAAGCTTTCTTT.